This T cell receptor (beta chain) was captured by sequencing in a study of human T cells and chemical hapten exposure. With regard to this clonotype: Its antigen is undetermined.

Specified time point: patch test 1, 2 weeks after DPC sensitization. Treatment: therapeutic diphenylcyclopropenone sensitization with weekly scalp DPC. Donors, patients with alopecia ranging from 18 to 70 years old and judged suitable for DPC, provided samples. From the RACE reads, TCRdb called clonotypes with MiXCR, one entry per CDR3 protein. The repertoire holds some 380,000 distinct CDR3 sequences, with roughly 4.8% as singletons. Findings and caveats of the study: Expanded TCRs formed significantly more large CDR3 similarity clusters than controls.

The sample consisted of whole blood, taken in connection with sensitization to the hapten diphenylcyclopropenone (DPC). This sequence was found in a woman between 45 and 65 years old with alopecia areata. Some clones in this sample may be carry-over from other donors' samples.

The CDR3 region has the DNA TGTGCCAGCATGGGCAGGACCTCTGGGGCCAACGTCCTGACTTTC. Protein: CASMGRTSGANVLTF. The chain combines TRBV27 with TRBJ2-6; D is unresolved. CDR3 size: 15 residues. The V end lost 7 bases, the J end lost 0 bases, and 10 bases lay between the germline ends. Germline V gene sequence: CDR1 MNHEY, CDR2 SMNVEV (reference sequence). The variable domain in full, with the rest retrieved from reference TRBV27 and TRBJ2-6, is EAQVTQNPRYLITVTGKKLTVTCSQNMNHEYMSWYRQDPGLGLRQIYYSMNVEVTDKGDVPEGYKVSRKEKRNFPLILESPSPNQTSLYFCASMGRTSGANVLTFGAGSRLTVL.